One and the same sample provided the 9 T cell receptor beta chains below, sequenced in a study of T cell repertoires in cytomegalovirus infection (dated by TCRdb to the late 2010s). Antigen specificity for these receptors is unknown. The meaning of the sample's treatment or condition label: in vitro stimulation with specific CMV peptide epitopes to enrich CMV-specific T cells. The run used an Illumina HiSeq 1500. TCRdb handled the public reads itself, with Q25 trimming in fastp and clone calling in MiXCR, and kept productive beta chains. Rows with a matching CDR3 protein are joined into one entry that keeps the most common DNA and genes. The table for this sample lists roughly 730,000 distinct CDR3 sequences; about 33% of them were counted only once. The biggest ten clones account for 15% to 20% of the sample. Sequencing was performed on cultured PBMCs, taken from culture after CMV antigen stimulation. All receptors come from a human donor in good health (CMV status not recorded). Some clones in this sample may be carry-over from other donors' samples.

The chain recombines TRBV7-9 with TRBJ2-1, with TRBD2 as a possible D gene (5 bases). CDR3 length: 14 residues. In germline, CDR1 is SEHNR, CDR2 FQNEAQ (reference sequence). V was pared by 1 base and J by 8 bases, with 12 bases between. The chain's CDR3 is CASSLGGGLDEQFF. In nucleotides, the CDR3 is TGTGCCAGCAGCTTAGGAGGAGGACTGGATGAGCAGTTCTTC.

This clonotype was counted a few times. The chain employs TRBV7-2 and TRBJ1-3; possible D gene TRBD1, 5 bases. V was cut by 3 bases and J by 0 bases, with 12 bases left in between. Germline CDR1 reads SGHTA; CDR2 reads FQGNSA. The CDR3 covers 16 residues. The CDR3 protein is CASSFRGPSSGNTIYF. The CDR3 DNA reads TGTGCCAGCAGCTTCCGGGGCCCGAGCTCTGGAAACACCATATATTTT.

The chain recombines TRBV4-1 with TRBJ2-5; 9 bases are a match to TRBD2. Trimming cost V 4 bases and J 3 bases; bases outside gene matches: 9. CDR1 MGHRA and CDR2 YSYEKL come from the germline V gene. CDR3 length equals 16 residues. The CDR3 region is CASSPHRTSVEETQYF. CDR3 coding DNA: TGCGCCAGCAGCCCCCATCGGACTAGCGTGGAAGAGACCCAGTACTTC.

The J gene is TRBJ2-1, the V gene TRBV5-6, with TRBD1 matching over 7 bases. The V segment lost 5 bases and the J segment 6 bases; nucleotides outside the gene matches: 5. The CDR3 contains 13 residues. Germline V gene lookup returns CDR1 SGHDT and CDR2 YYEEEE. The CDR3 loop is CASRERGRNEQFF. The CDR3 DNA is TGTGCCAGCAGGGAGAGGGGGCGCAATGAGCAGTTCTTC.

The gene calls are TRBV12-3 or TRBV12-4 and TRBJ1-4; D unresolved. The CDR3 is 13 residues long. V was clipped by 5 bases and J by 9 bases, with 13 bases between them. In DNA form, the CDR3 reads TGTGCCAGCAGTCCTCCGACGACCCAAAAACTGTTTTTT. This codes for CASSPPTTQKLFF.

This chain links TRBV4-1 with TRBJ1-2; 10 nucleotides align to TRBD1. With V trimmed by 2 bases and J by 4 bases, 4 bases remained unmatched. Germline assignment: CDR1 MGHRA and CDR2 YSYEKL. The CDR3 is made up of 15 amino acids. CDR3 DNA: TGCGCCAGCAGCCAACGGACAGGGGGGGCCTATGGCTACACCTTC. Translation: CASSQRTGGAYGYTF.

This clonotype was observed a handful of times. J is TRBJ2-1 and V is TRBV28; either TRBD1 or TRBD2 may fit D (5 bases each). This CDR3 contains 14 residues. Trimming took 5 bases from V and 9 from J, leaving 17 bases between them. Germline CDR1 MDHEN, CDR2 SYDVKM. CDR3 amino acids: CASSPLRAGGEQFF. CDR3 sequence (DNA): TGTGCCAGCAGTCCCCTTCGGGCTGGGGGTGAGCAGTTCTTC.

This clonotype was seen repeatedly, ten times or more. This rearrangement joins TRBV7-2 to TRBJ1-3; D ambiguous. CDR3 length: 13 amino acids. Germline V lookup: CDR1 SGHTA, CDR2 FQGNSA. Between the trimmed V and J ends, which lost 7 bases and 2 bases, there was a span of 9 bases. As DNA, the CDR3 is TGTGCCAGCACCACCCGAGCTGGAAACACCATATATTTT. Protein: CASTTRAGNTIYF.

This sequence joins TRBV7-2 and TRBJ2-1; TRBD2 might be the D (5 bases). Germline CDR1 SGHTA, CDR2 FQGNSA. With 5 bases removed from V and 9 bases from J, the gap between germline ends came to 17 bases. The CDR3 contains 14 residues. The CDR3 loop reads CASSRSAEVLEQFF. The CDR3 DNA follows: TGTGCCAGCAGCCGATCCGCGGAGGTTCTTGAGCAGTTCTTC.